Listed below are T cell receptor beta chains from one sample, sequenced in a study of cytomegalovirus exposure and HLA in healthy donors. Repertoires were generated with immunoSEQ multiplex PCR, while TCRdb's copy carries only in-frame clones and drops some. The profile shows around 150,000 clones, around 77% of them singletons. The source material was PBMCs. All receptors come from a man aged 30 to 39 in good health and CMV-seronegative. Both conserved end residues are part of each CDR3. A D gene is named only where the DNA matches it firmly. Rows may omit the clone size; those that give it use once, few, many or a size class.

V	size	D	J	DNA	CDR3
TRBV6-6	-	TRBD1	TRBJ1-2	TGTGCCAGCAGTTCAACAGGGGACTATGGCTACACCTTC	CASSSTGDYGYTF
TRBV4-2	-	TRBD2	TRBJ2-1	TGTGCCAGCAGCCAAGCCGGGACTAGCGGGAGAAATGAGCAGTTCTTC	CASSQAGTSGRNEQFF
TRBV28	-	-	TRBJ2-3	TGTGCCAGCAGTGCCGGGACTACAGATACGCAGTATTTT	CASSAGTTDTQYF
TRBV6-6	-	-	TRBJ2-1	TGTGCCAGCAGGTTTACAGTGTTGGATGAGCAGTTCTTC	CASRFTVLDEQFF
TRBV7-9	-	-	TRBJ1-4	TGTGCCAGCAGCCTGGGGGACACTGCAACTAATGAAAAACTGTTTTTT	CASSLGDTATNEKLFF
TRBV9	once	TRBD2	TRBJ2-1	TGTGCCAGCAGCTCACCCCCGGGACTAGCCTACAATGAGCAGTTCTTC	CASSSPPGLAYNEQFF
TRBV9	-	-	TRBJ2-1	TGTGCCAGCAGCGTAGTGATGGGCCTCTCCTACAATGAGCAGTTCTTC	CASSVVMGLSYNEQFF
TRBV6-4	-	-	TRBJ1-5	TGTGCCAGCAGTGTGTACGGTGATGCGAATCAGCCCCAGCATTTT	CASSVYGDANQPQHF
TRBV5-1	-	-	TRBJ1-4	TGCGCCAGCAGCTTGGCGTCCGGACATAATGAAAAACTGTTTTTT	CASSLASGHNEKLFF
TRBV10-2	-	TRBD2	TRBJ2-1	TGCGCCAGCAGAATTAGCGGGTCCCCCTACAATGAGCAGTTCTTC	CASRISGSPYNEQFF
TRBV2	once	-	TRBJ1-4	TGTGCCAGCAAACAGGGCTCAACTAATGAAAAACTGTTTTTT	CASKQGSTNEKLFF
TRBV7-2	-	TRBD1	TRBJ1-1	TGTGCCAGCAGCTTCGGGACAGGAATGAACACTGAAGCTTTCTTT	CASSFGTGMNTEAFF
TRBV27	-	TRBD2	TRBJ2-7	TGTGCCAGCAGTTTAGGAAGGGCGGCGGGAGGAGGCTACGAGCAGTACTTC	CASSLGRAAGGGYEQYF
TRBV6-5	-	-	TRBJ2-7	TGTGCCAGCAGTTACTCGTTGCAGGGCTACGAGCAGTACTTC	CASSYSLQGYEQYF
TRBV10-2	-	-	TRBJ1-3	TGCGCCAGCAGGGACACCCTCGGGAGGAGCTCTGGAAACACCATATATTTT	CASRDTLGRSSGNTIYF
TRBV18	-	TRBD2	TRBJ2-1	TGTGCCAGCTCACCCGGGACTATCGATGAGCAGTTCTTC	CASSPGTIDEQFF
TRBV6-5	-	-	TRBJ1-3	TGTGCCAGCAGTTATAGGGGCTCTGGAAACACCATATATTTT	CASSYRGSGNTIYF
TRBV7-8	-	TRBD2	TRBJ2-2	TGTGCCAGCAGCCTAAGCGGGAGTTTTACCGGGGAGCTGTTTTTT	CASSLSGSFTGELFF
TRBV25-1	few	TRBD1	TRBJ2-3	TGTGCCAGCAGTGTCAGGGGGACAGATACGCAGTATTTT	CASSVRGTDTQYF
TRBV7-3	-	TRBD2	TRBJ2-1	TGTGCCAGCAGTTCAGGACTAGCGGTCAATGAGCAGTTCTTC	CASSSGLAVNEQFF
TRBV9	-	TRBD1	TRBJ1-5	TGTGCCAGCAGCGAGGGGGACAGGAGCAATCAGCCCCAGCATTTT	CASSEGDRSNQPQHF
TRBV7-2	-	-	TRBJ2-3	TGTGCCAGCAGCTTGGGCATCCGCACAGATACGCAGTATTTT	CASSLGIRTDTQYF
TRBV28	few	TRBD1	TRBJ2-1	TGTGCCAGCAGTCCAACGGCACAGGGGGCCATCACCAATGAGCAGTTCTTC	CASSPTAQGAITNEQFF
TRBV27	-	-	TRBJ2-7	TGTGCCAGCAGTTTATCGGTCCAGGGCACCTACGAGCAGTACTTC	CASSLSVQGTYEQYF
TRBV29-1	-	TRBD1	TRBJ2-3	TGCAGCGTTAACGGACAGGGGGGCACAGATACGCAGTATTTT	CSVNGQGGTDTQYF
TRBV15	once	-	TRBJ2-7	TGTGCCACCAGCAGAGATCCTCCTTCCTACGAGCAGTACTTC	CATSRDPPSYEQYF
TRBV5-1	-	TRBD2	TRBJ2-5	TGCGCCAGCAGCCCGGGACTAGCGGGAGGGAGGCAAGAGACCCAGTACTTC	CASSPGLAGGRQETQYF
TRBV30	-	-	TRBJ1-5	TGTGCCTGGAGTGTCGTTGGCAATCAGCCCCAGCATTTT	CAWSVVGNQPQHF
TRBV25-1	few	-	TRBJ1-1	TGTGCCAGCAGTGAATTCGAAGGCGGGGTGAACACTGAAGCTTTCTTT	CASSEFEGGVNTEAFF
TRBV29-1	-	-	TRBJ2-1	TGCAGCGTTGAAGAACAATACAATGAGCAGTTCTTC	CSVEEQYNEQFF
TRBV4-1	-	TRBD2	TRBJ2-7	TGCGCCAGCAGCCAGATTTTGGCTAGCGGGACCAACACCTACGAGCAGTACTTC	CASSQILASGTNTYEQYF
TRBV27	-	TRBD2	TRBJ2-3	TGTGCCAGCAGTTTTGACGCGGGAGCCGGAGATACGCAGTATTTT	CASSFDAGAGDTQYF
TRBV28	-	-	TRBJ1-3	TGTGCCAGCAGCCTAGCTGGAAACACCATATATTTT	CASSLAGNTIYF
TRBV27	-	-	TRBJ2-5	TGTGCCAGCAGTTTATTGGGGGGGCGGGAGACCCAGTACTTC	CASSLLGGRETQYF